This is a list of T cell receptor beta chains from one sample in a study of shared T cell receptors in the human thymus. Sequenced by immunoSEQ multiplex PCR; TCRdb stores in-frame clones only, minus some. The sample lists just under 550,000 clones, about 80% occurring once. These data also formed part of another study, on human thymus T cells.

Sequencing input: thymocytes. The receptors were sampled from a boy younger than two with a congenital heart defect. CDR3s include the opening cysteine and the closing phenylalanine or tryptophan. The D gene is left open where the match is weak. The listing skips clone size in some rows; elsewhere it reads once, few, many or a size class.

J gene,CDR3 length,clone size,D gene,V gene,CDR3 DNA,CDR3 protein
TRBJ1-1,16,NA,TRBD1,TRBV16,TGTGCCAGCAGCCAAACAATGCAGGGGGCAGGGACTGAAGCTTTCTTT,CASSQTMQGAGTEAFF
TRBJ2-5,12,NA,TRBD2,TRBV19,TGTGCCAGTAGTATCGGGGGGGGTACCCAGTACTTC,CASSIGGGTQYF
TRBJ2-1,12,NA,TRBD1,TRBV10-1,TGCGCCAGCAGTTCCCCGGGACAGGGTCAGTTCTTC,CASSSPGQGQFF
TRBJ2-7,14,NA,NA,TRBV2,TGTGCCAGCAGTCTACCTACTAGCAGGTCCGAGCAGTACTTC,CASSLPTSRSEQYF
TRBJ2-7,18,NA,NA,TRBV4-1,TGCGCCAGCAGCCAAAGGCGGGACTTAGCCCTCCCTCACTACGAGCAGTACTTC,CASSQRRDLALPHYEQYF
TRBJ2-7,18,NA,TRBD2,TRBV7-9,TGTGCCAGCAGCTTAAGGGCTATTGGGCGGGAGCGGAGATACGAGCAGTACTTC,CASSLRAIGRERRYEQYF
TRBJ2-1,18,once,TRBD2,TRBV5-1,TGCGCCAGCAGAAGGACTAGCGGGAGTAGGCCCTCCTACAATGAGCAGTTCTTC,CASRRTSGSRPSYNEQFF
TRBJ2-7,16,NA,TRBD2,TRBV6-6,TGTGCCAGCAGCGGACTAGCGGGACCCGTCTCCTACGAGCAGTACTTC,CASSGLAGPVSYEQYF
TRBJ1-2,18,NA,TRBD1,TRBV9,TGTGCCAGCCGCTCCTCACCGATAGACAGGGTCTTTCTCTATGGCTACACCTTC,CASRSSPIDRVFLYGYTF
TRBJ2-2,15,once,TRBD2,TRBV13,TGTGCCAGCAGCCCCAAGACTAGCGTTCCCGGGGAGCTGTTTTTT,CASSPKTSVPGELFF
TRBJ2-7,16,few,NA,TRBV27,TGTGCCAGCAGTCCTAGGGTTCCTCCGGGAATCTACGAGCAGTACTTC,CASSPRVPPGIYEQYF
TRBJ2-2,12,NA,NA,TRBV27,TGTGCCAGCAGGAGGGTGACCGGGGAGCTGTTTTTT,CASRRVTGELFF
TRBJ1-1,15,NA,NA,TRBV11-1,TGTGCCAGCAGCCGCGACGCGGGCATGAACACTGAAGCTTTCTTT,CASSRDAGMNTEAFF
TRBJ2-5,16,once,TRBD2,TRBV6-1,TGTGCCAGCAGTGTTACCGGGACTAGGGGGAAAGAGACCCAGTACTTC,CASSVTGTRGKETQYF